Following are 25 T cell receptor beta chains from one sample sequenced in a study of T cells in women clearing cervical HPV infection. Method: immunoSEQ multiplex PCR; TCRdb's copy keeps in-frame clones and lacks some. The sample table includes 25,000 to 40,000 clones. The sequenced material came from blood buffy coat. The receptor source for this set is a woman aged 18-70 years with a cervical HPV16 infection that either progressed to CIN3+ or cleared (not recorded which).

With respect to this clone: The read finishes 3 residues shy of the CDR3 end, and the germline J gene is used to complete it. This sequence joins TRBV19 and TRBJ1-4; no definite D call. CDR3 size: 14 residues. Germline V lookup: CDR1 LNHDA, CDR2 SQIVND (reference sequence). The V end lost 1 base, the J end lost 4 bases, and 7 bases lay between the germline ends. This chain's CDR3 is CASSIALYNEKLFF. The sequenced part of the CDR3 DNA is TGTGCCAGTAGTATAGCACTGTATAATGAAAAA.

About this clone itself: The sequence runs out 3 residues before the end of the CDR3; the remainder is reconstructed from the germline J gene. The chain combines TRBV29-1 with TRBJ2-7; D may be TRBD1 (7 bases). Deletions cut 7 bases from V and 3 bases from J, with 13 bases between. This CDR3 contains 12 residues. The germline V gene has CDR1 SQVTM and CDR2 ANQGSEA. Incomplete CDR3 DNA: TGCAGCGCCAGGGGGGATTTCTACGAG. Encoded protein: CSARGDFYE. The complete CDR3 sequence is CSARGDFYEQYF.

In regard to this clone: The read ends 3 residues early relative to the CDR3; the germline J gene fills the gap. J is TRBJ1-4 and V is TRBV19, with a possible D match to TRBD1 (5 bases). Trimming stripped 3 bases from V and 2 bases from J, with 10 bases between. The CDR3 extends over 15 amino acids. CDR1 and CDR2 from the germline V gene are LNHDA and SQIVND (reference sequence). The sequenced CDR3 bases are TGTGCCAGTAGTATCCGGACAAGGACTAATGAAAAA. Translating gives CASSIRTRTNEK. The whole CDR3 protein reads CASSIRTRTNEKLFF.

Turning to this clone: The CDR3 extends 3 residues past the end of the read, so its final part is completed from the germline J gene. This sequence joins TRBV11-2 and TRBJ2-1, with 9 positions matching TRBD1. The V segment lost 1 base and the J segment 7 bases; nucleotides outside the gene matches: 2. Germline loops: CDR1 SGHAT, CDR2 FQNNGV. The CDR3 loop spans 14 amino acids. The DNA read from the CDR3 is TGTGCCAGCAGCTTAGCGGACAGGGGAAATGAG. Protein product: CASSLADRGNE. The full CDR3 reads CASSLADRGNEQFF.

CDR3 sequence: CASSGGESQGPQHF. Partial CDR3 DNA: TGTGCCAGCAGCGGTGGGGAGTCCCAGGGGCCC. The V and J genes are TRBV7-8 and TRBJ1-5; a possible D gene is TRBD1 (5 bases). The read ends 3 residues shy of where the CDR3 ends; the end is completed using the germline J gene. Trimming shortened V by 5 bases and J by 9 bases, and 17 bases separated the two germline ends. The germline gives CDR1 SGHVS, CDR2 FQNEAQ. There are 14 residues in the CDR3.

Turning to this clone: Read data end 3 residues before the CDR3 end; the end is taken from the germline J gene. The chain combines TRBV30 with TRBJ1-6; 7 bases align to TRBD1. The junction had 15 bases not matched to a gene; V was cut back by 0 bases and J by 7 bases. The CDR3 is made up of 18 amino acids. Germline V gene data show CDR1 as GTSNPN and CDR2 as SVGIG (reference sequence). The CDR3 loop is CAWSVRLTRDSENSPLHF. CDR3 DNA (partial): TGTGCCTGGAGTGTGCGCCTTACCCGGGACAGCGAGAATTCACCC.

As for this clone: The read falls 3 residues short of the CDR3 end, and the missing part is taken from the germline J gene. Additional DNA sequences in this sample encode the identical CDR3. The J gene is TRBJ2-3, the V gene TRBV7-3; 7 bases map to TRBD2. V lost 1 base to trimming and J lost 4 bases; unmatched junction nucleotides: 2. CDR3 length equals 14 residues. Germline loops: CDR1 SGHTA, CDR2 FQGTGA. The CDR3 protein is CASSLIGGADTQYF. The CDR3 DNA, read in part, is TGTGCCAGCAGCTTAATTGGGGGGGCAGATACG.

The part of the CDR3 DNA that was read is TGCAGTGCTACCTATGGGACAGCTCAAGAGACC. It codes for CSATYGTAQET. The entire CDR3 protein reads CSATYGTAQETQYF. This chain links TRBV20-1 with TRBJ2-5; 7 bases are shared with TRBD1. The read falls 3 residues short of the CDR3 end, and the missing part is taken from the germline J gene. The CDR3 runs to 14 residues. V dropped 4 bases and J dropped 2; count of bases not matched to a gene: 7. Germline V CDR1 and CDR2: DFQATT, SNEGSKA (reference sequence).

CDR3 protein: CASSQPGTSGAETQYF. CDR3 bases read: TGTGCCAGCTCACAACCCGGGACTAGCGGGGCGGAGACG. This sequence joins TRBV18 and TRBJ2-3; 13 bases agree with TRBD2. The read ends 3 residues early relative to the CDR3; the germline J gene fills the gap. The CDR3 is made up of 16 amino acids. Germline V gene data show CDR1 as KGHSH and CDR2 as LQKENI.

CDR3 protein: CASSSSRGQGAYEQYF. The CDR3 bases that were read are TGTGCCAGCAGCTCATCTAGAGGACAGGGAGCCTACGAG. V gene TRBV5-4 combines with J gene TRBJ2-7, with 8 bases lining up with TRBD1. The CDR3 end is not reached by the read, which stops 3 residues before it; the germline J gene fills it in. Trimming at V came to 3 bases and at J to 2 bases, leaving 10 bases not matched to a gene. Germline CDR1 is SGHNT and CDR2 is YYREEE (reference sequence). The CDR3 has 16 residues. The variable domain in full, completed from reference TRBV5-4 and TRBJ2-7, reads ETGVTQSPTHLIKTRGQQVTLRCSSQSGHNTVSWYQQALGQGPQFIFQYYREEENGRGNFPPRFSGLQFPNYSSELNVNALELDDSALYLCASSSSRGQGAYEQYFGPGTRLTVT.

In the case of this clone: The read ends 3 residues early relative to the CDR3; the germline J gene fills the gap. The rearrangement joins TRBV6-2 or TRBV6-3 to TRBJ2-1; D not resolved. Germline V gives CDR1 MNHEY, CDR2 SVGEGT. This CDR3 contains 12 residues. V lost 2 bases, J lost 7 bases, and 6 bases lay in between. CDR3 loop: CASSYPGNEQFF. CDR3 DNA, as far as it was read: TGTGCCAGCAGTTACCCCGGGAATGAG.

About this clone: The CDR3 end lies 3 residues beyond the end of the read and is filled in from the germline J gene. The chain joins TRBV2 to TRBJ1-5; possibly TRBD1 for D (5 bases). The CDR3 is made up of 15 amino acids. Germline CDR1 SNHLY, CDR2 FYNNEI. V dropped 8 bases and J dropped 3 bases, with 17 bases sitting between them. CDR3 residues: CASRREGTSNQPQHF. The sequenced CDR3 bases are TGTGCCAGCCGAAGGGAGGGGACTTCCAATCAGCCC. Filled out from reference TRBV2 and TRBJ1-5, the complete variable domain reads EPEVTQTPSHQVTQMGQEVILRCVPISNHLYFYWYRQILGQKVEFLVSFYNNEISEKSEIFDDQFSVERPDGSNFTLKIRSTKLEDSAMYFCASRREGTSNQPQHFGDGTRLSIL.

With regard to this clone: The sequence runs out 3 residues before the end of the CDR3; the remainder is reconstructed from the germline J gene. The rearrangement joins TRBV30 to TRBJ1-2, with D possibly matching TRBD1 (6 bases). CDR1 is GTSNPN, CDR2 SVGIG, per germline (reference sequence). This CDR3 is 12 amino acids long. The CDR3 reads CAWGQKYNDYTF. The DNA read from the CDR3 is TGTGCCTGGGGACAGAAATACAATGAC.

As regards this clone: The read ends 3 residues shy of where the CDR3 ends; the end is completed using the germline J gene. The chain links TRBV30 to TRBJ1-5, with 7 nucleotides matching TRBD1. This CDR3 spans 14 amino acids. Germline V gene lookup returns CDR1 GTSNPN and CDR2 SVGIG (reference sequence). The V and J ends lost 2 bases and 4 bases, in that order; junction bases with no gene match: 5. The DNA read from the CDR3 is TGTGCCTGGAGTCTCGGACAGGTTAATCAGCCC. Protein product: CAWSLGQVNQP. The whole CDR3 protein reads CAWSLGQVNQPQHF.

With regard to this clone: The read terminates 3 residues ahead of where the CDR3 ends, so the germline J gene completes it. This sequence joins TRBV20-1 and TRBJ2-7; tentative D call: TRBD1 (6 bases). Germline CDR1 is DFQATT and CDR2 is SNEGSKA (reference sequence). The length of the CDR3 is 14 residues. The V end lost 0 bases, the J end lost 1 base, and 10 bases lay between the germline ends. The DNA read from the CDR3 is TGCAGTGCTAGAGATCCCCAGGGGTCCTACGAG. Amino acids: CSARDPQGSYE. The entire CDR3 reads CSARDPQGSYEQYF.

As for this clone: The read ends 3 residues shy of where the CDR3 ends; the end is completed using the germline J gene. This chain uses TRBV2 with TRBJ2-3; 14 bases line up with TRBD2. J was trimmed by 6 bases and V by 6 bases; bases with no gene match: 8. This CDR3 spans 16 amino acids. Per germline, CDR1 SNHLY and CDR2 FYNNEI. CDR3 DNA, as far as it was read: TGTGCCAGCAGGGGGGGACTAGCGGGGGCGAGGGATACG. Protein sequence: CASRGGLAGARDT. The entire CDR3 protein reads CASRGGLAGARDTQYF.

On this clone: The read terminates 3 residues before the CDR3 end, so the remaining end is supplied by the germline J gene. The chain has TRBV5-1 and TRBJ2-2; 7 positions match TRBD2. The CDR3 consists of 16 residues. Germline values: CDR1 SGHRS, CDR2 YFSETQ. CDR3 protein: CASSLVGGDVGVKLFF. The DNA read from the CDR3 is TGCGCCAGCAGCTTGGTTGGGGGGGACGTCGGGGTAAAG.

About this clone itself: The sequence runs out 3 residues before the end of the CDR3; the remainder is reconstructed from the germline J gene. This sequence joins TRBV7-2 and TRBJ1-6, with D uncertain. The CDR3 is 12 amino acids. V dropped 3 bases and J dropped 7 bases, with 4 bases sitting between them. Germline assignment: CDR1 SGHTA and CDR2 FQGNSA. Partial CDR3 DNA: TGTGCCAGCAGCTTCTCCAATTCACCC. Translation gives CASSFSNSP. The full CDR3 reads CASSFSNSPLHF.

As for this clone: The read comes to an end 3 residues before the CDR3 does, leaving the germline J gene to fill in the end. The genes are TRBV5-1 and TRBJ1-2; tentative D call: TRBD1 (5 bases). The germline V gene encodes CDR1 SGHRS and CDR2 YFSETQ. This CDR3 has 16 amino acids. CDR3 residues: CASSFTSGGSQETYTF. The CDR3 DNA, read in part, is TGCGCCAGCAGCTTCACTAGCGGGGGGTCCCAAGAGACC.

About this clone: With the read ending 3 residues before the CDR3 end, the germline J gene is used to fill in that end. The V call is TRBV20-1, the J call TRBJ2-5; TRBD2 agrees at 8 bases. CDR1 and CDR2 from the germline V gene are DFQATT and SNEGSKA (reference sequence). V gave up 2 bases and J gave up 5 bases; unmatched junction bases: 7. The length of the CDR3 is 14 residues. CDR3 DNA (partial): TGCAGTGCTAGAATGGCGGGGGGTGGCGAGACC. Protein product: CSARMAGGGET. The whole CDR3 sequence is CSARMAGGGETQYF.

Note on this clone: The read is 3 residues too short to cover the CDR3 end, so that end is filled in from the germline J gene. The genes are TRBV15 and TRBJ2-3; 9 bases line up with TRBD2. Germline-derived CDR1 and CDR2 are LNHNV and YYDKDF (reference sequence). CDR3 length equals 18 residues. The trim removed 3 bases at V and 0 bases at J, leaving 10 bases unmatched. The DNA read from the CDR3 is TGTGCCACCAGCAGGGGACTAGCCTCCTTTGATAGCACAGATACG. It codes for CATSRGLASFDSTDT. The full-length CDR3 reads as CATSRGLASFDSTDTQYF.

On this clone: The read halts 3 residues ahead of the CDR3 end, with the missing end drawn from the germline J gene. V usage is TRBV5-1 and J usage is TRBJ1-1; perhaps TRBD1 as D (6 bases). Germline V gene lookup returns CDR1 SGHRS and CDR2 YFSETQ. CDR3 length: 15 residues. Trimming took 3 bases from V and 1 from J, leaving 13 bases between them. The sequenced CDR3 bases are TGCGCCAGCAGCTCGAAGGACAGCACGAACACTGAA. Translating it yields CASSSKDSTNTE. The complete CDR3 protein is CASSSKDSTNTEAFF.

For this clone: The read comes to an end 3 residues before the CDR3 does, leaving the germline J gene to fill in the end. The chain has TRBV6-2 or TRBV6-3 and TRBJ1-6; 8 bases are a match to TRBD1. CDR1 MNHEY and CDR2 SVGEGT come from the germline V gene. Losses at the gene ends were 5 bases for V and 6 bases for J; bases not matched to a gene: 6. This CDR3 has 15 residues. Here the CDR3 reads CASSSRDRLNSPLHF. CDR3 bases read: TGTGCCAGCAGTAGCCGGGACAGGCTTAATTCACCC.

Note on this clone: Sequencing ends 3 residues short of the CDR3 end; the germline J gene provides the rest. The gene calls are TRBV5-6 and TRBJ2-3, with D uncertain. Per germline, CDR1 SGHDT and CDR2 YYEEEE. The CDR3 spans 14 residues. V lost 0 bases and J 0 bases, leaving 5 bases between the germline ends. Partial CDR3 DNA: TGTGCCAGCAGCTTGGGACTCAGCACAGATACG. Translated: CASSLGLSTDT. The whole CDR3 is CASSLGLSTDTQYF.

Note on this clone: The CDR3 end is not reached by the read, which stops 3 residues before it; the germline J gene fills it in. The chain is built from TRBV5-1 and TRBJ2-5; a weak D match, TRBD1 (5 bases). V was clipped by 7 bases and J by 3 bases, with 22 bases between them. Germline V gene lookup returns CDR1 SGHRS and CDR2 YFSETQ. There are 16 residues in the CDR3. CDR3 sequence: CASSLSLGGAKETQYF. The sequenced part of the CDR3 DNA is TGCGCCAGCTCCCTTTCTCTTGGTGGGGCAAAAGAGACC.